This T cell receptor beta chain appears in the sequencing data of a study of blood T cell repertoires in COVID-19. Study-wide background: Collection of acute and convalescent COVID-19 samples took place in the United States, Italy and Spain. T cells, B-cell-depleted T cells, or PBMCs supplied cDNA or gDNA.

The CDR3 totals 16 residues. With V trimmed by 4 bases and J by 6 bases, 14 bases remained unmatched. CDR1 LGHDT and CDR2 YNNKEL come from the germline V gene (reference sequence). Seattle's enrolled individuals joined amid active infection and were then monitored longitudinally. TCRdb's table, derived via immunoSEQ multiplex PCR, lists solely in-frame clones and lacks some. The table records over 450,000 clones, 85% to 90% of them present only once. V gene TRBV3-1 (or the pseudogene TRBV3-2) combines with J gene TRBJ1-1; 7 nucleotides align to TRBD1. The sequence came from a woman in her 50s with COVID-19, enrolled during active disease. The sequencing sample was made of peripheral blood. CDR3 sequence (DNA): TGTGCCAGCAGCCGGTACCCCAAACAGGGGCGGCCTGAAGCTTTCTTT. As protein: CASSRYPKQGRPEAFF.